The clone carrying this TCR beta chain was found a few times. Germline CDR1 SGHTS, CDR2 YDEGEE. V was pared by 4 bases and J by 2 bases, with 3 bases of the junction left unmatched. The CDR3 consists of 14 residues. This sample was taken from a study of blood T cell repertoires in COVID-19. Clones were sequenced by immunoSEQ multiplex PCR, and TCRdb holds only the in-frame ones, with some missing. The sample lists about 110,000 clones; just over 85% were seen once. The source material was peripheral blood. The sequence derives from a woman aged 45-65 years with active or convalescent COVID-19. The rearrangement uses TRBV5-8 and TRBJ1-5; 7 nucleotides line up with TRBD1. The CDR3 loop is CASSDRVGNQPQHF. The CDR3 DNA is TGTGCCAGCAGCGACAGGGTTGGCAATCAGCCCCAGCATTTT.